This T cell receptor beta chain was profiled in a study of CD8 T cells in Susac syndrome. It was with random hexamers that 0.5 to 1 ug RNA was reverse transcribed. Amplification of TCR beta CDR3 was carried out by immunoSEQ multiplex PCR, which covered 54 Vbeta and 13 Jbeta segments. Each CDR3 protein is one row after TCRdb ran MiXCR on the immunoSEQ multiplex PCR reads. The table shows approximately 150,000 distinct CDR3 sequences, with 94% occurring only once. This CDR3 has 15 amino acids. Looked up from germline, CDR1 is MGHDK and CDR2 is SYGVNS. Trimming took 8 bases from V and 4 from J; bases not matched to a gene: 8. The control participants were healthy donors, and these controls were matched with respect to both age and sex. Study-wide points: The relatively small number of individuals in the TCR sequencing and HLA analysis was acknowledged by the study.

Concerning this clonotype itself: Its specificity is not known.

Sequenced: CD4+ T cells from PBMCs. This TCR was recovered from a human donor in good health. The chain combines TRBV25-1 with TRBJ1-2; 12 nucleotides align to TRBD1. The CDR3 sequence: CASAIPGQGAYGYTF. CDR3 in DNA: TGTGCCAGCGCCATACCGGGACAGGGGGCCTATGGCTACACCTTC.